Presented here are 24 T cell receptor beta chains from one specimen sequenced in a study of blood T cell repertoires in COVID-19. This table comes from immunoSEQ multiplex PCR, and its TCRdb copy is limited to in-frame clones, with some not included. In the table there are some 430,000 clones, about nine tenths of which are singletons. What was sequenced was PBMCs or T cells enriched from blood (not recorded which). Every receptor here comes from a young man who had recovered from COVID-19.

This clone has more than one count but fewer than ten. The chain joins TRBV9 to TRBJ1-1; 9 bases are a match to TRBD1. V was clipped by 3 bases and J by 4 bases; unmatched bases: 7. This CDR3 contains 15 residues. Germline CDR1 SGDLS, CDR2 YYNGEE. The CDR3 DNA reads as TGTGCCAGCAGCGGGACAGGGGTCGCCGCCACTGAAGCTTTCTTT. Protein: CASSGTGVAATEAFF. Based on the CDR3 plus reference TRBV9 and TRBJ1-1, the full variable domain is DSGVTQTPKHLITATGQRVTLRCSPRSGDLSVYWYQQSLDQGLQFLIQYYNGEERAKGNILERFSAQQFPDLHSELNLSSLELGDSALYFCASSGTGVAATEAFFGQGTRLTVV.

In this sample, this clone turned up once. The V and J genes are TRBV5-4 and TRBJ2-1; perhaps TRBD1 as D (5 bases). The CDR3 consists of 15 residues. Germline-derived CDR1 and CDR2 are SGHNT and YYREEE (reference sequence). V was clipped by 4 bases and J by 0 bases, with 11 bases between them. The chain's CDR3 is CASSPDTDSYNEQFF. The CDR3 nucleotides read TGTGCCAGCAGCCCGGACACCGACTCCTACAATGAGCAGTTCTTC.

For this clone: This CDR3 is also generated by other DNA sequences in the sample. This rearrangement joins TRBV3-1 (or the pseudogene TRBV3-2) to TRBJ1-2, with 7 bases aligning to TRBD1. V gave up 1 base and J gave up 6 bases; unmatched junction bases: 2. The CDR3 runs 13 residues. Per the germline V gene, CDR1 is LGHDT and CDR2 is YNNKEL (reference sequence). This CDR3 reads CASSQGQGHGYTF. The DNA for the CDR3 is TGTGCCAGCAGCCAAGGACAGGGTCATGGCTACACCTTC.

The rearrangement joins TRBV18 to TRBJ1-2; no clear D gene. The V end was cut by 2 bases, the J end by 6 bases, with 10 bases between. CDR3 length equals 13 residues. Germline lookup yields CDR1 KGHSH and CDR2 LQKENI. The CDR3 loop reads CASSPSFEDGYTF. CDR3 DNA sequence: TGTGCCAGCTCACCAAGCTTTGAGGATGGCTACACCTTC.

CDR3: CSAWAGEQYF. For the CDR3, the DNA is TGCAGTGCTTGGGCGGGCGAGCAGTACTTC. This chain connects TRBV20-1 to TRBJ2-7, with D possibly matching TRBD2 (5 bases). Germline CDR1 and CDR2: DFQATT and SNEGSKA (reference sequence). The length of the CDR3 is 10 residues. V gave up 5 bases and J gave up 6 bases, with 8 bases separating them.

The rearrangement joins TRBV27 to TRBJ1-1; D is unresolved. Germline loops: CDR1 MNHEY, CDR2 SMNVEV (reference sequence). The CDR3 consists of 13 residues. Trimming shortened V by 1 base and J by 1 base, and 4 bases separated the two germline ends. CDR3 amino acids: CASSLWQNTEAFF. The CDR3 coding sequence is TGTGCCAGCAGTTTATGGCAGAACACTGAAGCTTTCTTT.

The chain employs TRBV18 and TRBJ2-2; D not certain. CDR1 KGHSH and CDR2 LQKENI come from the germline V gene. V was cut by 0 bases and J by 4 bases, with 9 bases left in between. The CDR3 is 15 amino acids. CDR3 sequence reads: CASSPPTDLTGELFF. DNA for the CDR3: TGTGCCAGCTCACCACCGACTGACCTCACCGGGGAGCTGTTTTTT. Complete variable domain (other parts from reference TRBV18 and TRBJ2-2): NAGVMQNPRHLVRRRGQEARLRCSPMKGHSHVYWYRQLPEEGLKFMVYLQKENIIDESGMPKERFSAEFPKEGPSILRIQQVVRGDSAAYFCASSPPTDLTGELFFGEGSRLTVL.

In its sample, this clone was seen once. The V call is TRBV7-9, the J call TRBJ1-4, with TRBD1 matching 11 bases. The germline gives CDR1 SEHNR, CDR2 FQNEAQ (reference sequence). The CDR3 is made up of 16 amino acids. After removal of 5 bases from V and 8 bases from J, the junction contained 10 bases not matched to a gene. CDR3 protein: CASSLTSGTGGEKLFF. The CDR3 coding sequence is TGTGCCAGCAGCCTAACCTCCGGGACAGGGGGAGAAAAACTGTTTTTT.

This clone appeared a few times. The chain carries TRBV7-9 and TRBJ1-2, with D perhaps matching TRBD1 (6 bases). Germline CDR1 and CDR2: SEHNR and FQNEAQ (reference sequence). The V end lost 2 bases, the J end lost 1 base, and 8 bases lay between the germline ends. This CDR3 spans 14 amino acids. In DNA, the CDR3 is TGTGCCAGCAGCTTAACAGGGATTAACTATGGCTACACCTTC. Encoded protein: CASSLTGINYGYTF.

This clone was counted a single time. The genes are TRBV19 and TRBJ1-1, with D possibly being TRBD1 (6 bases). CDR1 and CDR2 from the germline V gene are LNHDA and SQIVND (reference sequence). The CDR3 covers 16 residues. The V end was cut by 3 bases, the J end by 0 bases, with 14 bases between. CDR3 loop: CASSIRTASMNTEAFF. The CDR3 DNA is TGTGCCAGTAGTATCCGGACAGCCAGCATGAACACTGAAGCTTTCTTT.

In its sample, this clone was seen once. The gene calls are TRBV2 and TRBJ2-2, with TRBD1 matching 8 bases. V shed 6 bases, J shed 3 bases, and the junction held 3 bases outside the gene matches. Germline CDR1 and CDR2: SNHLY and FYNNEI. This CDR3 comprises 14 residues. The CDR3 nucleotides are TGTGCCAGCAGGGACAGGGAACACACCGGGGAGCTGTTTTTT. This sequence encodes CASRDREHTGELFF. The variable domain in full, completed from reference TRBV2 and TRBJ2-2, reads EPEVTQTPSHQVTQMGQEVILRCVPISNHLYFYWYRQILGQKVEFLVSFYNNEISEKSEIFDDQFSVERPDGSNFTLKIRSTKLEDSAMYFCASRDREHTGELFFGEGSRLTVL.

The chain has TRBV7-9 and TRBJ2-2; D is unclear. The V gene's germline CDR1 is SEHNR and CDR2 FQNEAQ (reference sequence). V lost 5 bases and J lost 0, with 7 bases in between. The CDR3 covers 14 residues. CDR3 residues: CASSPGSNTGELFF. CDR3 coding DNA: TGTGCCAGCAGCCCAGGTTCGAACACCGGGGAGCTGTTTTTT.

The chain links TRBV29-1 to TRBJ2-3; TRBD2 matches at 10 bases. In germline, CDR1 is SQVTM, CDR2 ANQGSEA. With 4 bases clipped from V and 8 bases from J, the junction kept 9 bases outside the gene matches. This CDR3 is 14 amino acids long. CDR3 region: CSVGVGLAGVTQYF. Here the CDR3 DNA reads TGCAGCGTTGGGGTCGGGCTAGCGGGAGTTACGCAGTATTTT.

The chain employs TRBV5-4 and TRBJ1-5; D not certain. The length of the CDR3 is 13 residues. Germline CDR1 SGHNT, CDR2 YYREEE (reference sequence). V lost 0 bases and J lost 9, with 10 bases in between. The CDR3 is CASSLDLLGPQHF. In DNA form, the CDR3 reads TGTGCCAGCAGCTTGGACCTCCTAGGGCCCCAGCATTTT.

This chain links TRBV18 with TRBJ1-1; D might be TRBD1 (5 bases). Per the germline V gene, CDR1 is KGHSH and CDR2 is LQKENI. This CDR3 has 15 amino acids. V lost 2 bases and J lost 5, with 15 bases in between. The CDR3 here is CASSPIIGGSTEAFF. The CDR3, as DNA: TGTGCCAGCTCACCAATCATCGGGGGATCGACTGAAGCTTTCTTT.

This chain uses TRBV5-4 with TRBJ2-7; D may be TRBD1 (6 bases). Germline loops: CDR1 SGHNT, CDR2 YYREEE (reference sequence). This CDR3 has 18 residues. Trimming shortened V by 2 bases and J by 0 bases, and 21 bases separated the two germline ends. The CDR3 protein is CASSFGRSRGHSSYEQYF. The CDR3 nucleotides read TGTGCCAGCAGCTTTGGTCGTAGCCGGGGACACAGCTCCTACGAGCAGTACTTC.

V is TRBV13 and J is TRBJ1-2, with TRBD1 as a possible D gene (5 bases). The V end was cut by 2 bases, the J end by 2 bases, with 12 bases between. This CDR3 is built from 15 residues. The V gene's germline CDR1 is PRHDT and CDR2 FYEKMQ (reference sequence). The CDR3 DNA follows: TGTGCCAGCAGCTTAAGGGGACGGGGGAACTATGGCTACACCTTC. It encodes CASSLRGRGNYGYTF.

The chain has TRBV9 and TRBJ2-1; D unresolved. This CDR3 region has 17 residues. Germline CDR1 SGDLS, CDR2 YYNGEE. The V end was cut by 4 bases, the J end by 0 bases, with 17 bases between. The CDR3 nucleotides read TGTGCCAGCAGCCCTCGCCAGGCCCCTTCCTCCTACAATGAGCAGTTCTTC. Translation: CASSPRQAPSSYNEQFF.

This clone has just a few counts. The chain joins TRBV18 to TRBJ2-4, with 12 bases matching TRBD2. The CDR3 extends over 17 amino acids. Germline V gene lookup returns CDR1 KGHSH and CDR2 LQKENI. Trimming at V came to 0 bases and at J to 6 bases, leaving 6 bases not matched to a gene. CDR3 protein: CASSPPLTSGGLNIQYF. The CDR3, as DNA: TGTGCCAGCTCACCACCCCTGACTAGCGGGGGATTAAACATTCAGTACTTC.

The chain combines TRBV3-1 (or the pseudogene TRBV3-2) with TRBJ2-7; weak D call: TRBD1 (5 bases). The CDR3 spans 11 residues. The V and J ends lost 5 bases and 4 bases respectively, with 6 bases between them. CDR1 is LGHDT and CDR2 is YNNKEL in the germline V gene (reference sequence). The CDR3: CASSGAYEQYF. CDR3 coding DNA: TGTGCCAGCAGCGGGGCTTACGAGCAGTACTTC.

The rearrangement links TRBV11-2 to TRBJ1-5, with TRBD1 matching over 7 bases. The CDR3 contains 16 residues. Germline V gene lookup returns CDR1 SGHAT and CDR2 FQNNGV. The trim removed 5 bases at V and 0 bases at J, leaving 7 bases unmatched. CDR3 sequence (DNA): TGTGCCAGCAGCCCCGGGACAGTCCTTAGCAATCAGCCCCAGCATTTT. It is translated as CASSPGTVLSNQPQHF.

This chain uses TRBV5-1 with TRBJ2-1, with 8 bases that match TRBD1. This CDR3 is built from 14 residues. The germline gives CDR1 SGHRS, CDR2 YFSETQ. The ends lost 2 bases at V and 8 bases at J; junction bases unmatched: 6. CDR3 amino acids: CASSFQGAIDEQFF. CDR3 in DNA: TGCGCCAGCAGCTTTCAGGGGGCTATAGATGAGCAGTTCTTC.

This sequence joins TRBV7-6 and TRBJ2-2; 8 nucleotides agree with TRBD1. The CDR3 is 15 residues long. The junction had 6 bases not matched to a gene; V was cut back by 2 bases and J by 7 bases. Germline loops: CDR1 SGHVS, CDR2 FNYEAQ. CDR3 region: CASSLPDRGDGELFF. The CDR3 bases are TGTGCCAGCAGCTTACCCGACAGGGGTGACGGGGAGCTGTTTTTT.

The chain employs TRBV9 and TRBJ2-2; tentatively, D is TRBD2 (6 bases). Per germline, CDR1 SGDLS and CDR2 YYNGEE. The length of the CDR3 is 15 residues. The V and J ends lost 6 bases and 2 bases respectively, with 14 bases between them. CDR3 bases: TGTGCCAGCATCGGTTGGGGACTTAACACCGGGGAGCTGTTTTTT. It encodes CASIGWGLNTGELFF.